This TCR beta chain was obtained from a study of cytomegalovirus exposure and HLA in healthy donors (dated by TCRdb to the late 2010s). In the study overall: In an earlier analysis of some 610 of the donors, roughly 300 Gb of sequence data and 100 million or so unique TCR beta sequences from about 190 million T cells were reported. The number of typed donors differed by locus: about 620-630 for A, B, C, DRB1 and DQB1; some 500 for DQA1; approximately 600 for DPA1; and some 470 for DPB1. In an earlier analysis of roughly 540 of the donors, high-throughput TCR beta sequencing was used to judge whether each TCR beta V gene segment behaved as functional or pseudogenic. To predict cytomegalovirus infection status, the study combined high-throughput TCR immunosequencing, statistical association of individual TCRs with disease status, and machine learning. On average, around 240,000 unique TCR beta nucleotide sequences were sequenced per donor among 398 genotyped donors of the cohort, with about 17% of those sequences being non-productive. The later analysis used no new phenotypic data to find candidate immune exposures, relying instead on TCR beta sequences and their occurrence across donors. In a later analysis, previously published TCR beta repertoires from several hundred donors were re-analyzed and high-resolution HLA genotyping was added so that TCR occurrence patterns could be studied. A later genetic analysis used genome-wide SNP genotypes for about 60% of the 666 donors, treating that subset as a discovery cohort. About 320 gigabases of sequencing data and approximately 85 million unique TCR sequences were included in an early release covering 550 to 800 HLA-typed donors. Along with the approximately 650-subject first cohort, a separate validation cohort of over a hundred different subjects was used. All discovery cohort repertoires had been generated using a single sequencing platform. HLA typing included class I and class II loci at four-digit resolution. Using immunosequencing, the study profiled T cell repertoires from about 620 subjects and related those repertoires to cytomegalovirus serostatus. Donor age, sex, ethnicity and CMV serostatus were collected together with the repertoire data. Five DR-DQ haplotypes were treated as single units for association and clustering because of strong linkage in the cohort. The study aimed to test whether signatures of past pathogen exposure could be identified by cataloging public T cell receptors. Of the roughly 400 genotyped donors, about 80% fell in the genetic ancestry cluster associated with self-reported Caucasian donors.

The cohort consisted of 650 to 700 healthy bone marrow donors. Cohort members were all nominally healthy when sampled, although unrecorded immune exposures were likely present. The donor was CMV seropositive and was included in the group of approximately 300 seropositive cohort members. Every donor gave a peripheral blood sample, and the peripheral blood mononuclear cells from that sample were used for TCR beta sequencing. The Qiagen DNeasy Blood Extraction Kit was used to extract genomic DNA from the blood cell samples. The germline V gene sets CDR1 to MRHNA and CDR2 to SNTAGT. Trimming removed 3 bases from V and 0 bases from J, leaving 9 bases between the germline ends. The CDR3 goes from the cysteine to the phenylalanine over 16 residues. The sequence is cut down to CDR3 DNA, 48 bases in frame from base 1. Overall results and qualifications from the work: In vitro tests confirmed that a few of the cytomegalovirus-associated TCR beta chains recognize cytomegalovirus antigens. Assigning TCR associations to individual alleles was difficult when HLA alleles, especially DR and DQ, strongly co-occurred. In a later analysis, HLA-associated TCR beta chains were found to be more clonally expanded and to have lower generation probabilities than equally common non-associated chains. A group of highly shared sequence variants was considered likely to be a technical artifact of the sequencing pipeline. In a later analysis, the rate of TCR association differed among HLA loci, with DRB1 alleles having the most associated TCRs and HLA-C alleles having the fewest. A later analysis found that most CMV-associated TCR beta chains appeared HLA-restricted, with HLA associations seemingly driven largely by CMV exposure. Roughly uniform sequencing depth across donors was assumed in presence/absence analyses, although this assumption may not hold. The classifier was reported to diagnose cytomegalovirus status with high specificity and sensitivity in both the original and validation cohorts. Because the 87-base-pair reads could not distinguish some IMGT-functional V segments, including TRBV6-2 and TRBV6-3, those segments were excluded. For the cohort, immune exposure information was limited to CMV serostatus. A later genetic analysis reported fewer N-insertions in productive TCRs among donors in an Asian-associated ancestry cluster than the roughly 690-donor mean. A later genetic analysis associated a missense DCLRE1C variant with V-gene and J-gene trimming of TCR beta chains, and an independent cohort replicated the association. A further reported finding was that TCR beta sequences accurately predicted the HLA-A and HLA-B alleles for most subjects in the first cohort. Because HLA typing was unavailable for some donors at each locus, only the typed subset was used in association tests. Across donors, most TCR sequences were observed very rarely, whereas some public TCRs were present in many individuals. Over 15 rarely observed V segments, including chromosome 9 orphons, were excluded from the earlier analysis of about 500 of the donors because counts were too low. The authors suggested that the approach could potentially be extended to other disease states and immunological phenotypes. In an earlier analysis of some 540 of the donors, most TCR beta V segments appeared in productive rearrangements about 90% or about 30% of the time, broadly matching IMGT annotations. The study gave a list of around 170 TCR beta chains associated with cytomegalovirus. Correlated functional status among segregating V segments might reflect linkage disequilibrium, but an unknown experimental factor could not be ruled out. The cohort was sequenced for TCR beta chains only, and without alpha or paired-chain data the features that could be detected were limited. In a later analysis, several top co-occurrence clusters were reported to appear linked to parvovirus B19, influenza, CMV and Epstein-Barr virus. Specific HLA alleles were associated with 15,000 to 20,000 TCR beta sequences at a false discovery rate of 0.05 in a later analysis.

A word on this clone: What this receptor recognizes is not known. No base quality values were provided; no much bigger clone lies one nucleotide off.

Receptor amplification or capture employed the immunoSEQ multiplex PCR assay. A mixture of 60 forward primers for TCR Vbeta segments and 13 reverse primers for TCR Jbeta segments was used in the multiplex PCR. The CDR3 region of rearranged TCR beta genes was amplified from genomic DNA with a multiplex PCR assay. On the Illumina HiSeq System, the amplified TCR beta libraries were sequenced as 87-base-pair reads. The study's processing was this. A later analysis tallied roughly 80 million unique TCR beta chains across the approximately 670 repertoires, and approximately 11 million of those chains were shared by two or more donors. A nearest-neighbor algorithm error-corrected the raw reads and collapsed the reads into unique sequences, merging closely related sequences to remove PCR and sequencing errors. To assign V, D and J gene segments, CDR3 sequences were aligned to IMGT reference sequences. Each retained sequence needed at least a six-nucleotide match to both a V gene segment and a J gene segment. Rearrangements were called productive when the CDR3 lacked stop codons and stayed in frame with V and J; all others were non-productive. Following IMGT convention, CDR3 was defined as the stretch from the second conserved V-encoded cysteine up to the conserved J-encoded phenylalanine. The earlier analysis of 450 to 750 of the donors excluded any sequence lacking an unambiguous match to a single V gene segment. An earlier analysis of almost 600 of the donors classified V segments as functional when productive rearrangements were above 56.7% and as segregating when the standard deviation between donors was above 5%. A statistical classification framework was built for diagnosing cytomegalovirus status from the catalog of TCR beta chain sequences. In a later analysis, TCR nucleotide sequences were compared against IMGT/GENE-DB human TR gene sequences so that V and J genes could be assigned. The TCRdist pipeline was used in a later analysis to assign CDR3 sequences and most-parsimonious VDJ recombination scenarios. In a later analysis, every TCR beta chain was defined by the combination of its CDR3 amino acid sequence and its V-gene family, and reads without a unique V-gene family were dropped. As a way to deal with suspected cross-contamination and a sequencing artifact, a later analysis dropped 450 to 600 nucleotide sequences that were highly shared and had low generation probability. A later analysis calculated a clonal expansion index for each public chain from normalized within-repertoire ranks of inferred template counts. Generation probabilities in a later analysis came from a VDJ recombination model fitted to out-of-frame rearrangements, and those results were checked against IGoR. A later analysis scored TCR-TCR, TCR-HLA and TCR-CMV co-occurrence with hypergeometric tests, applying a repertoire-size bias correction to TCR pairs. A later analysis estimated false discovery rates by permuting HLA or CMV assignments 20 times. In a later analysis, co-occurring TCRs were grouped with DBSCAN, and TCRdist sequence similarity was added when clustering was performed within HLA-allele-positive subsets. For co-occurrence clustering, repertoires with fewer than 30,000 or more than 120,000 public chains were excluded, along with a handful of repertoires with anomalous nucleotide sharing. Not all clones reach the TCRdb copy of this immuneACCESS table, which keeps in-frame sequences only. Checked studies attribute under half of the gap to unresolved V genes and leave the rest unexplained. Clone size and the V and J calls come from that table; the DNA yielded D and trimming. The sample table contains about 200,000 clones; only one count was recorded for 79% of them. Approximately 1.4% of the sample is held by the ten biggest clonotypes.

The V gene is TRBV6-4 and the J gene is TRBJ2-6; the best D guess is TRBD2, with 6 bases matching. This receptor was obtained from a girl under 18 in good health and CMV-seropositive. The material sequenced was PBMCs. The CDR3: CASSEGGSSGANVLTF. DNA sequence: TGTGCCAGCAGTGAGGGGGGTAGCTCTGGGGCCAACGTCCTGACTTTC.